These 29 T cell receptor beta chains share one sample of origin, sequenced in a study of blood T cell repertoires in COVID-19 (dated by TCRdb to the early 2020s). Libraries were constructed by the immunoSEQ multiplex PCR assay. Drawn from immuneACCESS, this table holds only the in-frame rearrangements with V and J called that TCRdb kept. Clones are partly lost; checked studies trace under half to an unresolved V gene and leave the rest unexplained. This sample comprises tens of thousands of clones, around 79% of them detected only once. The top ten hold approximately 3.4% of the sample. The material sequenced was peripheral blood. These receptors were obtained from a man between 60 and 75 years old with acute or convalescent COVID-19.

The V and J genes are TRBV7-3 and TRBJ2-3, with a possible D match to TRBD2 (5 bases). Germline V lookup: CDR1 SGHTA, CDR2 FQGTGA. The CDR3 has 16 amino acids. V lost 1 base, J lost 6 bases, and 17 bases lay in between. The CDR3 region has the DNA TGTGCCAGCAGCTTAAGGCCGCGGAGGAGTAATGATACGCAGTATTTT. This translates into CASSLRPRRSNDTQYF. Full variable domain (remainder filled in from reference TRBV7-3 and TRBJ2-3): GAGVSQTPSNKVTEKGKYVELRCDPISGHTALYWYRQSLGQGPEFLIYFQGTGAADDSGLPNDRFFAVRPEGSVSTLKIQRTERGDSAVYLCASSLRPRRSNDTQYFGPGTRLTVL.

The gene calls are TRBV11-2 and TRBJ1-2; tentatively, D is TRBD1 (5 bases). This CDR3 has 16 amino acids. Germline V gene lookup returns CDR1 SGHAT and CDR2 FQNNGV. Trimming took 4 bases from V and 4 from J, leaving 19 bases between them. CDR3: CASSSWTEGLRYGYTF. In DNA, the CDR3 is TGTGCCAGCAGCTCGTGGACGGAGGGGCTGCGCTATGGCTACACCTTC.

The chain recombines TRBV19 with TRBJ2-1; no firm D call. From germline, CDR1 is LNHDA and CDR2 SQIVND (reference sequence). CDR3 size: 16 residues. Trimming stripped 5 bases from V and 3 bases from J, with 17 bases between. The CDR3 DNA reads as TGTGCCAGTAGTCCCCGGCGGTTGTCTATCTACAATGAGCAGTTCTTC. The encoded protein is CASSPRRLSIYNEQFF.

This clone turned up a few times. The chain carries TRBV4-3 and TRBJ1-1; no clear D. The CDR3 is 13 amino acids. V lost 0 bases to trimming and J lost 3 bases, with 5 bases between them. The V gene's germline CDR1 is LGHNA and CDR2 YSLEER. This chain's CDR3 is CASSQEQDTEAFF. In nucleotides, the CDR3 is TGCGCCAGCAGCCAAGAGCAGGACACTGAAGCTTTCTTT.

Of note for this clone: Being one base from a much bigger clone, this may be a read error. Other DNA sequences in the same sample also yield this CDR3. The rearrangement uses TRBV4-3 and TRBJ1-5; 8 positions agree with TRBD1. The germline V gene encodes CDR1 LGHNA and CDR2 YSLEER. The junction had 3 bases not matched to a gene; V was cut back by 4 bases and J by 4 bases. CDR3 length: 14 residues. The CDR3 DNA reads TGCGCCAGCAGCCTGGGGACAGGTAATCAGCCCCAGCATTTT. This translates into CASSLGTGNQPQHF.

The chain employs TRBV3-1 (or the pseudogene TRBV3-2) and TRBJ1-4; the D gene is possibly TRBD1 (5 bases). The CDR3 length is 16 residues. Germline-derived CDR1 and CDR2 are LGHDT and YNNKEL (reference sequence). Between the trimmed V and J ends, which lost 0 bases and 8 bases, there was a span of 16 bases. The CDR3, as DNA: TGTGCCAGCAGCCAAGACATGGCCTATCCAGGGGAAAAACTGTTTTTT. Its translation is CASSQDMAYPGEKLFF.

CDR3 nucleotides: TGCGCCAGCAGCGGGGGACAAGGAGAGACCCAGTACTTC. Translating it yields CASSGGQGETQYF. The V call is TRBV5-1, the J call TRBJ2-5, with a possible D match to TRBD1 (6 bases). V was trimmed by 4 bases and J by 4 bases, leaving 11 bases between them. Germline CDR1 reads SGHRS; CDR2 reads YFSETQ. The CDR3 is 13 amino acids.

The rearrangement joins TRBV5-1 to TRBJ1-1, with TRBD1 matching over 7 bases. The ends lost 4 bases at V and 1 base at J; junction bases unmatched: 4. CDR1 SGHRS and CDR2 YFSETQ come from the germline V gene. This CDR3 region has 14 residues. DNA of the CDR3: TGCGCCAGCAGCCTTGGACAGGCGAACACTGAAGCTTTCTTT. Its protein is CASSLGQANTEAFF. The entire variable domain, with the rest obtained from reference TRBV5-1 and TRBJ1-1, is as follows: KAGVTQTPRYLIKTRGQQVTLSCSPISGHRSVSWYQQTPGQGLQFLFEYFSETQRNKGNFPGRFSGRQFSNSRSEMNVSTLELGDSALYLCASSLGQANTEAFFGQGTRLTVV.

The rearrangement joins TRBV7-6 to TRBJ2-1; TRBD2 agrees at 12 bases. Germline CDR1 is SGHVS and CDR2 is FNYEAQ. V was pared by 5 bases and J by 7 bases, with 6 bases of the junction left unmatched. This CDR3 has 15 amino acids. The chain's CDR3 is CASSPTSGSWNEQFF. CDR3 sequence (DNA): TGTGCCAGCAGCCCGACTAGCGGGAGCTGGAATGAGCAGTTCTTC.

The rearrangement joins TRBV5-6 to TRBJ1-2; 7 bases match TRBD1. Germline CDR1 reads SGHDT; CDR2 reads YYEEEE. The CDR3 spans 14 residues. V shed 4 bases, J shed 6 bases, and the junction held 9 bases outside the gene matches. The CDR3 coding sequence is TGTGCCAGCAGCCTTAACTCCAGGGGGAATGGCTACACCTTC. It specifies CASSLNSRGNGYTF.

This clone appeared once. The rearrangement joins TRBV9 to TRBJ1-3; 7 bases are shared with TRBD1. The length of the CDR3 is 15 residues. V dropped 3 bases and J dropped 3; count of bases not matched to a gene: 6. Germline CDR1 SGDLS, CDR2 YYNGEE. The CDR3 DNA reads TGTGCCAGCAGCGCAACAGGGGCGGGTGGAAACACCATATATTTT. As protein: CASSATGAGGNTIYF.

V usage is TRBV24-1 and J usage is TRBJ1-5; 7 nucleotides align to TRBD1. The V gene end was trimmed by 2 bases and the J gene end by 6 bases; junction bases not matched to a gene: 12. CDR1 KGHDR and CDR2 SFDVKD come from the germline V gene. The CDR3 totals 17 residues. The CDR3 nucleotides are TGTGCCACCAGTGATTCGGGGACAGCCAGTATCAGTCAGCCCCAGCATTTT. As protein: CATSDSGTASISQPQHF.

V is TRBV28 and J is TRBJ1-4, with D possibly matching TRBD1 (6 bases). This CDR3 is 13 amino acids long. V lost 6 bases to trimming and J lost 8 bases, with 13 bases between them. CDR1 and CDR2 from the germline V gene are MDHEN and SYDVKM. Here the CDR3 reads CASSGQIWEKLFF. CDR3 nucleotides: TGTGCCAGCAGCGGACAGATTTGGGAAAAACTGTTTTTT.

The V gene is TRBV28, the J gene TRBJ1-4; 9 bases align to TRBD1. J was trimmed by 7 bases and V by 4 bases; bases with no gene match: 4. The CDR3 loop spans 14 amino acids. Looked up from germline, CDR1 is MDHEN and CDR2 is SYDVKM. CDR3 sequence (DNA): TGTGCCAGCAGTTCCCCGACAGGGGGTGAAAAACTGTTTTTT. Protein product: CASSSPTGGEKLFF.

This chain connects TRBV20-1 to TRBJ2-5, with TRBD2 as a possible D gene (6 bases). V was trimmed by 3 bases and J by 7 bases, leaving 9 bases between them. The CDR3 totals 11 residues. Germline V gene sequence: CDR1 DFQATT, CDR2 SNEGSKA (reference sequence). Here the CDR3 DNA reads TGCAGTGCTAGCCCCGGGGGGACCCAGTACTTC. Amino acid sequence: CSASPGGTQYF.

On this clone itself: No conserved phenylalanine or tryptophan ends this CDR3, so it is likely a read error. No DNA is shown, since the ends of the CDR3 on it are uncertain; the CDR3 is the one TCRdb lists. The V gene is TRBV4-2, the J gene TRBJ1-1. The CDR3 is 13 residues long, counting both termini. The germline V gene has CDR1 LGHNA and CDR2 YNFKEQ. CDR3 sequence reads: CASSQDLRRKTTV.

V is TRBV6-5 and J is TRBJ2-7; D is uncertain. V was cut by 0 bases and J by 7 bases, with 13 bases left in between. Germline lookup yields CDR1 MNHEY and CDR2 SVGAGI. The CDR3 runs to 14 residues. CDR3 nucleotide sequence: TGTGCCAGCAGTTACTCCCCCGCCATCGGGGAGCAGTACTTC. It specifies CASSYSPAIGEQYF.

The rearrangement links TRBV27 to TRBJ2-1; TRBD2 agrees at 10 bases. The CDR3 has 14 residues. Germline V gene lookup returns CDR1 MNHEY and CDR2 SMNVEV (reference sequence). V was clipped by 5 bases and J by 7 bases; unmatched bases: 5. CDR3 amino acids: CASSPLAGVNEQFF. As DNA, the CDR3 is TGTGCCAGCAGTCCCCTAGCGGGGGTAAATGAGCAGTTCTTC.

The chain carries TRBV11-2 and TRBJ2-1; TRBD2 matches 8 bases. Germline V gives CDR1 SGHAT, CDR2 FQNNGV. After removal of 3 bases from V and 0 bases from J, the junction contained 1 base not matched to a gene. This CDR3 region has 15 residues. This chain's CDR3 is CASSLGTSSYNEQFF. DNA for the CDR3: TGTGCCAGCAGCTTGGGGACTAGCTCCTACAATGAGCAGTTCTTC.

This clone showed up just once. This chain connects TRBV24-1 to TRBJ2-1; the match to TRBD2 covers 8 bases. The CDR3 runs to 17 residues. The germline gives CDR1 KGHDR, CDR2 SFDVKD. The J segment lost 0 bases and the V segment lost 6 bases, leaving 9 bases of the junction unmatched. This CDR3 is CATSKRLARSSYNEQFF. DNA of the CDR3: TGTGCCACCAGTAAGAGACTAGCGCGAAGCTCCTACAATGAGCAGTTCTTC.

The chain has TRBV19 and TRBJ1-5, with no clear D. With 7 bases removed from V and 0 bases from J, the gap between germline ends came to 16 bases. Germline CDR1 LNHDA, CDR2 SQIVND (reference sequence). The CDR3 spans 16 residues. The DNA of the CDR3 is TGTGCCAGTACCGCTGGGCAGTTATATAGCAATCAGCCCCAGCATTTT. Its translation is CASTAGQLYSNQPQHF.

This sequence joins TRBV28 and TRBJ1-2; D not certain. The CDR3 totals 13 residues. V lost 4 bases, J lost 5 bases, and 11 bases lay in between. The V gene's germline CDR1 is MDHEN and CDR2 SYDVKM. The CDR3 sequence is CASSSGSLYGYTF. In DNA form, the CDR3 reads TGTGCCAGCAGTTCCGGGTCCCTATATGGCTACACCTTC.

V is TRBV30 and J is TRBJ2-2; maybe TRBD1 (5 bases). The germline gives CDR1 GTSNPN, CDR2 SVGIG (reference sequence). The germline V and J ends were trimmed by 7 bases and 6 bases, with 15 bases remaining between them. The CDR3 extends over 13 amino acids. DNA of the CDR3: TGTGCCTTTCAAAGTCAGGGCGCCGGGGAGCTGTTTTTT. It translates to CAFQSQGAGELFF.

Regarding this clone: Sequence at one end of the junction differs from germline and may be a read error. The chain employs TRBV7-3 and TRBJ1-1; unclear D gene. CDR3 length: 13 residues. Germline V lookup: CDR1 SGHTA, CDR2 FQGTGA. The CDR3 sequence: CASSLGSWTEAFF. As DNA, the CDR3 is TGTGCCAGCAGCCTAGGGTCGTGGACTGAGGCTTTCTTT.

The chain joins TRBV2 to TRBJ1-1; perhaps TRBD1 as D (6 bases). The V and J ends lost 7 bases and 0 bases respectively, with 12 bases between them. The CDR3 is 14 residues long. Germline CDR1 is SNHLY and CDR2 is FYNNEI. CDR3 sequence (DNA): TGTGCCAGCACCGACAGGAGCATGAACACTGAAGCTTTCTTT. Amino acid sequence: CASTDRSMNTEAFF.

The genes are TRBV25-1 and TRBJ1-1; D not resolved. Trimming shortened V by 6 bases and J by 3 bases, and 8 bases separated the two germline ends. There are 12 residues in the CDR3. Germline loops: CDR1 MGHDK, CDR2 SYGVNS. As DNA, the CDR3 is TGTGCCAGCAGAGTCAGTTACACTGAAGCTTTCTTT. Encoded protein: CASRVSYTEAFF.

The chain recombines TRBV5-6 with TRBJ2-2; TRBD1 might be the D (5 bases). V lost 3 bases, J lost 2 bases, and 11 bases lay in between. This CDR3 has 15 residues. Germline values: CDR1 SGHDT, CDR2 YYEEEE. The CDR3 protein is CASSWGGYNTGELFF. The CDR3, as DNA: TGTGCCAGCAGCTGGGGCGGCTATAACACCGGGGAGCTGTTTTTT. Looking up the rest from reference TRBV5-6 and TRBJ2-2 gives the full variable domain: DAGVTQSPTHLIKTRGQQVTLRCSPKSGHDTVSWYQQALGQGPQFIFQYYEEEERQRGNFPDRFSGHQFPNYSSELNVNALLLGDSALYLCASSWGGYNTGELFFGEGSRLTVL.

By share of the sample, this clone is medium-sized. CDR3 in amino acids: CATSRDINYGYTF. In nucleotides, the CDR3 is TGTGCCACCAGCAGAGATATTAACTATGGCTACACCTTC. V usage is TRBV15 and J usage is TRBJ1-2; D remains ambiguous. Trimming shortened V by 0 bases and J by 1 base, and 3 bases separated the two germline ends. Germline CDR1 and CDR2: LNHNV and YYDKDF (reference sequence). The CDR3 extends over 13 amino acids.

The J gene is TRBJ1-6, the V gene TRBV18; D gene ambiguous. V lost 4 bases and J lost 6, with 7 bases in between. Per the germline V gene, CDR1 is KGHSH and CDR2 is LQKENI. The CDR3 has 13 residues. For the CDR3, the DNA is TGTGCCAGCTCACTCGTTCCTAATTCACCCCTCCACTTT. Its protein is CASSLVPNSPLHF.